The 29 T cell receptor beta chains listed next were all sequenced from one sample in a study of blood T cell repertoires in COVID-19. Data came from immunoSEQ multiplex PCR; TCRdb stores just in-frame clones and leaves some out. Of about 87,000 clones listed, around 75% are singletons. The source material was peripheral blood. The receptors here all came from a woman in her 50s with acute or convalescent COVID-19.

This clone was counted between two and nine times. The V and J genes are TRBV29-1 and TRBJ1-1, with D unclear. The CDR3 contains 13 residues. Looked up from germline, CDR1 is SQVTM and CDR2 is ANQGSEA. The V end was cut by 1 base, the J end by 0 bases, with 6 bases between. CDR3 sequence (DNA): TGCAGCGTTGAAGTGAGCATGAACACTGAAGCTTTCTTT. As protein: CSVEVSMNTEAFF.

The V gene is TRBV4-2, the J gene TRBJ1-1, with a possible D match to TRBD1 (5 bases). The CDR3 is 15 residues long. The germline V gene encodes CDR1 LGHNA and CDR2 YNFKEQ. V lost 1 base, J lost 4 bases, and 13 bases lay in between. CDR3 nucleotide sequence: TGTGCCAGCAGCCAAGCTCGGGGGTTAGGCACTGAAGCTTTCTTT. It encodes CASSQARGLGTEAFF.

This chain uses TRBV19 with TRBJ1-1, with D maybe TRBD1 (6 bases). V lost 8 bases and J lost 5, with 18 bases in between. CDR3 length equals 14 residues. Germline CDR1 is LNHDA and CDR2 is SQIVND (reference sequence). CDR3 DNA: TGTGCCAGTCTCATCGGGGGGCCGGGGACTGAAGCTTTCTTT. It codes for CASLIGGPGTEAFF. The full variable domain, in which reference TRBV19 and TRBJ1-1 provide the parts outside the CDR3, is DGGITQSPKYLFRKEGQNVTLSCEQNLNHDAMYWYRQDPGQGLRLIYYSQIVNDFQKGDIAEGYSVSREKKESFPLTVTSAQKNPTAFYLCASLIGGPGTEAFFGQGTRLTVV.

The chain recombines TRBV30 with TRBJ1-5, with D perhaps matching TRBD1 (5 bases). CDR3 length: 12 residues. Germline V gene data show CDR1 as GTSNPN and CDR2 as SVGIG (reference sequence). Trimming removed 1 base from V and 5 bases from J, with 6 bases in between. CDR3 DNA sequence: TGTGCCTGGAGTGCCAGGGATCAGCCCCAGCATTTT. Translation gives CAWSARDQPQHF.

The gene calls are TRBV6-5 and TRBJ2-7; 11 bases match TRBD1. Germline V lookup: CDR1 MNHEY, CDR2 SVGAGI. This CDR3 comprises 15 residues. The V segment lost 0 bases and the J segment 4 bases; nucleotides outside the gene matches: 2. Here the CDR3 DNA reads TGTGCCAGCAGTTACTCGGGGACAGGGGGATACGAGCAGTACTTC. Its translation: CASSYSGTGGYEQYF.

This clone appeared a single time. V gene TRBV28 combines with J gene TRBJ2-1; a possible D gene is TRBD1 (5 bases). This CDR3 is 14 amino acids long. Germline values: CDR1 MDHEN, CDR2 SYDVKM. Trimming stripped 3 bases from V and 3 bases from J, with 9 bases between. The CDR3 protein is CASSFPGNYNEQFF. Here the CDR3 DNA reads TGTGCCAGCAGTTTTCCAGGGAACTACAATGAGCAGTTCTTC.

The chain joins TRBV27 to TRBJ1-4, with TRBD1 as a possible D gene (6 bases). Germline V lookup: CDR1 MNHEY, CDR2 SMNVEV (reference sequence). Trimming cost V 1 base and J 8 bases, with 14 bases left between them. CDR3 length: 15 residues. As DNA, the CDR3 is TGTGCCAGCAGTTTATATTGGCAGGGGAGCGAAAAACTGTTTTTT. Its protein product is CASSLYWQGSEKLFF.

The chain couples TRBV12-3 or TRBV12-4 to TRBJ1-1; D gene unclear. This CDR3 spans 12 amino acids. Trimming left V 7 bases short and J 3 bases short, with 9 bases between. This chain's CDR3 is CASISSDTEAFF. In DNA, the CDR3 is TGTGCCAGCATCTCCTCGGACACTGAAGCTTTCTTT.

The chain links TRBV2 to TRBJ1-1; 9 bases are shared with TRBD1. Looked up from germline, CDR1 is SNHLY and CDR2 is FYNNEI. CDR3 length: 13 amino acids. V dropped 8 bases and J dropped 4; count of bases not matched to a gene: 5. In nucleotides, the CDR3 is TGTGCCAGCGGGACAGGGTCTCCCACTGAAGCTTTCTTT. It codes for CASGTGSPTEAFF.

This clone was detected only once. The chain carries TRBV2 and TRBJ2-5; maybe TRBD1 (5 bases). Germline V gives CDR1 SNHLY, CDR2 FYNNEI. Between the trimmed V and J ends, which lost 8 bases and 10 bases, there was a span of 14 bases. This CDR3 spans 11 amino acids. The CDR3 reads CASVRDDNQYF. DNA of the CDR3: TGTGCCAGCGTCAGGGATGATAACCAGTACTTC.

The chain has TRBV27 and TRBJ2-1; TRBD2 matches at 8 bases. Trimming cost V 6 bases and J 2 bases; bases outside gene matches: 0. This CDR3 region has 13 residues. The V gene's germline CDR1 is MNHEY and CDR2 SMNVEV (reference sequence). This CDR3 is CASSGGAYNEQFF. The CDR3 DNA is TGTGCCAGCAGCGGGGGGGCCTACAATGAGCAGTTCTTC.

The chain links TRBV6-1 to TRBJ1-1; TRBD1 might be the D (5 bases). CDR3 length: 16 residues. Germline CDR1 MNHNS, CDR2 SASEGT. Between the trimmed V and J ends, which lost 0 bases and 2 bases, there was a span of 13 bases. DNA of the CDR3: TGTGCCAGCAGTGAAGCCGACAGAAGACCAAACACTGAAGCTTTCTTT. It specifies CASSEADRRPNTEAFF.

The V call is TRBV11-1, the J call TRBJ2-7; 9 bases align to TRBD1. Trimming cost V 5 bases and J 3 bases; bases outside gene matches: 11. Per the germline V gene, CDR1 is SGHAT and CDR2 is FQDESV (reference sequence). This CDR3 is built from 16 residues. The CDR3: CASSPTGRTGVYEQYF. The CDR3 nucleotides read TGTGCCAGCAGCCCCACCGGTCGGACAGGGGTCTACGAGCAGTACTTC.

V and J are TRBV5-1 and TRBJ1-5, with TRBD1 identical over 10 bases. The V gene end was trimmed by 4 bases and the J gene end by 0 bases; junction bases not matched to a gene: 16. This CDR3 comprises 20 residues. CDR1 SGHRS and CDR2 YFSETQ come from the germline V gene. The CDR3 protein is CASSPLFRTGGEYSNQPQHF. The DNA of the CDR3 is TGCGCCAGCAGCCCATTATTTAGGACAGGGGGAGAATATAGCAATCAGCCCCAGCATTTT.

The chain links TRBV5-1 to TRBJ1-2; 7 bases are shared with TRBD1. The CDR3 runs to 14 residues. Trimming removed 4 bases from V and 7 bases from J; junction bases left unmatched: 10. Germline loops: CDR1 SGHRS, CDR2 YFSETQ. CDR3 amino acids: CASSPLQGRVGYTF. CDR3 bases: TGCGCCAGCAGCCCCCTACAGGGGCGGGTTGGCTACACCTTC. Full variable domain (missing parts from reference TRBV5-1 and TRBJ1-2): KAGVTQTPRYLIKTRGQQVTLSCSPISGHRSVSWYQQTPGQGLQFLFEYFSETQRNKGNFPGRFSGRQFSNSRSEMNVSTLELGDSALYLCASSPLQGRVGYTFGSGTRLTVV.

This chain links TRBV28 with TRBJ1-1, with 7 nucleotides matching TRBD1. Trimming took 6 bases from V and 1 from J; bases not matched to a gene: 11. The length of the CDR3 is 16 residues. Germline assignment: CDR1 MDHEN and CDR2 SYDVKM. CDR3 loop: CASRPILRGENTEAFF. CDR3 bases: TGTGCCAGCAGGCCTATTCTCAGGGGGGAGAACACTGAAGCTTTCTTT.

This sequence joins TRBV3-1 (or the pseudogene TRBV3-2) and TRBJ1-1, with TRBD1 as a possible D gene (6 bases). CDR1 and CDR2 (germline): LGHDT, YNNKEL (reference sequence). CDR3 length: 12 amino acids. The V gene lost 5 bases and the J gene lost 9 bases, with 13 bases spanning the gap. This CDR3 reads CASSRGGGQAFF. The CDR3 coding sequence is TGTGCCAGCAGCAGGGGTGGGGGCCAAGCTTTCTTT.

V usage is TRBV27 and J usage is TRBJ2-2; no clear D gene. From germline, CDR1 is MNHEY and CDR2 SMNVEV (reference sequence). The CDR3 contains 15 residues. The V gene lost 3 bases and the J gene lost 1 base, with 9 bases spanning the gap. The CDR3 loop is CASSFQTLNTGELFF. CDR3 DNA sequence: TGTGCCAGCAGTTTCCAGACATTGAACACCGGGGAGCTGTTTTTT.

This sequence joins TRBV28 and TRBJ1-6, with D uncertain. The V gene lost 3 bases and the J gene lost 6 bases, with 12 bases spanning the gap. Germline lookup yields CDR1 MDHEN and CDR2 SYDVKM. The CDR3 covers 15 residues. CDR3 sequence reads: CASSFFQEGNSPLHF. DNA for the CDR3: TGTGCCAGCAGTTTTTTCCAGGAGGGTAATTCACCCCTCCACTTT. Complete variable domain (other parts from reference TRBV28 and TRBJ1-6): DVKVTQSSRYLVKRTGEKVFLECVQDMDHENMFWYRQDPGLGLRLIYFSYDVKMKEKGDIPEGYSVSREKKERFSLILESASTNQTSMYLCASSFFQEGNSPLHFGNGTRLTVT.

The chain employs TRBV3-1 (or the pseudogene TRBV3-2) and TRBJ1-2; TRBD1 agrees at 7 bases. CDR1 and CDR2 (germline): LGHDT, YNNKEL (reference sequence). CDR3 length equals 16 residues. Trimming took 0 bases from V and 7 from J; bases not matched to a gene: 11. CDR3 region: CASSQERREGAVGYTF. CDR3 DNA: TGTGCCAGCAGCCAAGAAAGGCGTGAGGGGGCGGTTGGCTACACCTTC.

The V and J genes are TRBV9 and TRBJ2-1, with D possibly being TRBD2 (5 bases). In germline, CDR1 is SGDLS, CDR2 YYNGEE. The length of the CDR3 is 13 residues. Trimming stripped 1 base from V and 9 bases from J, with 11 bases between. CDR3 sequence: CASSVPSSVEQFF. As DNA, the CDR3 is TGTGCCAGCAGCGTACCTAGCAGCGTTGAGCAGTTCTTC.

The V gene is TRBV27, the J gene TRBJ2-7, with D maybe TRBD1 (5 bases). The V and J ends lost 5 bases and 2 bases respectively, with 16 bases between them. Germline V gives CDR1 MNHEY, CDR2 SMNVEV (reference sequence). The CDR3 runs to 15 residues. The chain's CDR3 is CASSLGQPPAYEQYF. As DNA, the CDR3 is TGTGCCAGCAGTCTCGGACAACCCCCCGCCTACGAGCAGTACTTC.

The chain links TRBV28 to TRBJ1-2; perhaps TRBD1 as D (6 bases). V lost 3 bases and J lost 5, with 10 bases in between. The CDR3 covers 13 residues. In germline, CDR1 is MDHEN, CDR2 SYDVKM. This CDR3 reads CASSLEQGYGYTF. In DNA, the CDR3 is TGTGCCAGCAGTTTGGAGCAGGGGTATGGCTACACCTTC.

The V and J genes are TRBV19 and TRBJ2-7; TRBD1 agrees at 12 bases. This CDR3 has 17 residues. Germline CDR1 LNHDA, CDR2 SQIVND (reference sequence). The V gene end was trimmed by 5 bases and the J gene end by 2 bases; junction bases not matched to a gene: 10. CDR3 DNA: TGTGCCAGTAGTCCGAGGCCGGGACAGGGGGCGGCCTACGAGCAGTACTTC. Translating it yields CASSPRPGQGAAYEQYF.

The rearrangement uses TRBV4-2 and TRBJ2-6; 10 bases agree with TRBD1. The CDR3 consists of 18 residues. Germline CDR1 is LGHNA and CDR2 is YNFKEQ. The ends lost 1 base at V and 0 bases at J; junction bases unmatched: 3. In nucleotides, the CDR3 is TGTGCCAGCAGCCAAGCCGGGACAGGGGACTCTGGGGCCAACGTCCTGACTTTC. Translated: CASSQAGTGDSGANVLTF.

J is TRBJ2-1 and V is TRBV18; 12 bases align to TRBD2. V was clipped by 6 bases and J by 3 bases; unmatched bases: 12. Per germline, CDR1 KGHSH and CDR2 LQKENI. The CDR3 length is 18 residues. The CDR3 region has the DNA TGTGCCAGCTCTACACTAGCGGGGGGACCCCCAGGCTACAATGAGCAGTTCTTC. Amino acid sequence: CASSTLAGGPPGYNEQFF.

V is TRBV6-5 and J is TRBJ1-2; 8 positions agree with TRBD1. J was trimmed by 7 bases and V by 8 bases; bases with no gene match: 9. Per the germline V gene, CDR1 is MNHEY and CDR2 is SVGAGI. CDR3 length equals 13 residues. The CDR3 loop reads CASSFGTGRGYTF. The CDR3 region has the DNA TGTGCCAGCTCTTTCGGGACAGGCCGTGGCTACACCTTC.

The chain carries TRBV15 and TRBJ1-6; 8 positions agree with TRBD1. The CDR3 runs to 16 residues. The germline CDR1 and CDR2 sequences are LNHNV and YYDKDF (reference sequence). J was trimmed by 7 bases and V by 3 bases; bases with no gene match: 8. CDR3 residues: CATSSLTGAGNSPLHF. The CDR3 DNA is TGTGCCACCAGCAGCCTGACAGGGGCCGGGAATTCACCCCTCCACTTT.

The chain employs TRBV18 and TRBJ2-3, with TRBD2 matching 10 bases. Unmatched junction bases numbered 14, after V lost 4 bases and J lost 4 bases. Germline CDR1 and CDR2: KGHSH and LQKENI. The CDR3 spans 18 residues. CDR3 nucleotides: TGTGCCAGCTCACTTCTGGCGCTAGCGGGGGCCATCGCAGATACGCAGTATTTT. It is translated as CASSLLALAGAIADTQYF.